This is a list of T cell receptor beta chains from one sample in a study of T-cell memory formation after mild COVID-19. One entry per CDR3 protein results from TCRdb running MiXCR on the 5' RACE reads. The data show about 560,000 distinct CDR3 sequences, about 20% seen once. Material: PBMCs or a T cell subset sorted from them (not recorded which). The receptor set was obtained from an adult woman who had mild COVID-19 (a few samples of this study predate the infection). Cell type and time point are not known. Both conserved end residues are part of each CDR3.

V	J	CDR3
TRBV5-1	TRBJ1-2	CASSSREGDYGYTF
TRBV2	TRBJ2-2	CASSRTSGANTGELFF
TRBV29-1	TRBJ1-1	CSVRTGWGTEAFF
TRBV27	TRBJ2-7	CASSLRAGGYEQYF
TRBV19	TRBJ1-5	CATSGQGNQPQHF
TRBV15	TRBJ2-7	CATSRDVGPNEQYF
TRBV2	TRBJ2-7	CASNPSDSGSYEQYF
TRBV24-1	TRBJ2-5	CATSDRGETQYF
TRBV29-1	TRBJ2-3	CSVTGIPTDTQYF
TRBV2	TRBJ2-4	CASRGQNIQYF
TRBV7-9	TRBJ2-7	CASRRGFSDTAYEQYF
TRBV7-2	TRBJ2-5	CASRFSGIRETQYF
TRBV5-6	TRBJ2-3	CASSFGLAGGADTQYF
TRBV5-1	TRBJ1-1	CASSLNRARGTEDFF
TRBV11-2	TRBJ2-1	CASSLDLSSGRLLDEQFF
TRBV7-2	TRBJ2-7	CASSFMMEDEQYF
TRBV5-5	TRBJ2-1	CASSRSGGNEQFF
TRBV7-2	TRBJ2-7	CASSFASGNFYEQYF
TRBV6-4	TRBJ2-1	CASSKLAEVGYEQFF
TRBV29-1	TRBJ1-1	CSVESPGTGWRDFF
TRBV7-9	TRBJ2-1	CASSSRMISYNEQFF
TRBV5-1	TRBJ2-6	CASVDPLGGVLSGANVLTF
TRBV7-9	TRBJ1-3	CASSRPRGSGNTIYF
TRBV15	TRBJ2-7	CATSRGRVKAPEQYF
TRBV28	TRBJ2-5	CASRPLRDTRETQYF
TRBV11-1	TRBJ2-2	CASSLTLQGVYTGELFF
TRBV5-5	TRBJ2-3	CASSFGQGPPSTDTQYF
TRBV7-3	TRBJ2-7	CASSAGDRTGEQYF
TRBV15	TRBJ2-2	CATSRGRDFTGELFF
TRBV24-1	TRBJ2-1	CATSGPETGSGGSSVYNEQFF
TRBV7-8	TRBJ2-5	CASTLLRQETQYF
TRBV21-1	TRBJ2-7	CASSKGTGTSSYEQYF
TRBV5-1	TRBJ1-6	CASSLAGVSPLHF
TRBV6-2/TRBV6-3	TRBJ1-1	CASRFSLVRGRTGEAFF
TRBV5-1	TRBJ2-2	CASRPATGLRSAGELFF
TRBV4-1	TRBJ2-1	CASSHGFSGPYNEQFF
TRBV5-1	TRBJ1-2	CASSSSTEGYTF
TRBV30	TRBJ1-5	CAWSVPGGSQPQHF
TRBV6-5	TRBJ1-2	CASGTAGNYGYTF
TRBV7-6	TRBJ2-1	CASRSAGDSNEQFF
TRBV9	TRBJ2-7	CASSHPGLTYEQYF
TRBV6-5	TRBJ2-7	CASSYSQGYEQYF
TRBV12-3/TRBV12-4	TRBJ2-2	CASSNRLLNTGELFF
TRBV2	TRBJ2-5	CASSDSSGVWETQYF
TRBV19	TRBJ2-4	CASNSGAKNIQYF
TRBV27	TRBJ2-1	CASSISGAGYNEQFF
TRBV5-1	TRBJ1-2	CASRTGGNYGYTF
TRBV12-3/TRBV12-4	TRBJ1-1	CASSFSQRNTEAFF
TRBV7-2	TRBJ2-5	CASSLAASGGPQETQYF
TRBV24-1	TRBJ2-2	CATSDFSGGLSGELFF
TRBV9	TRBJ2-5	CASSGTGAGETQYF
TRBV18	TRBJ2-7	CASSPGRNYEQYF
TRBV14	TRBJ2-1	CASSPPGRYWSNEQFF
TRBV20-1	TRBJ2-3	CSARQGLHTDTQYF